Listed here is a single T cell receptor beta chain. Antigen specificity is unknown. At one boundary the junction diverges from the germline segment, which might be a read error. The entry originates in a study of T cell repertoires in cytomegalovirus infection. Study overall: Through public TCR beta signatures, both CMV infection and matching HLA type were indicated. Study-wide results and limits: Predominance within the ex vivo response was attributable to HLA-C-restricted CMV-specific TCR beta clonotypes.

This CDR3 region has 22 residues. Germline loops: CDR1 LGHNA, CDR2 YNFKEQ. From the reads, TCRdb called clonotypes with MiXCR, one entry per CDR3 protein. The table shows around 740,000 distinct CDR3 sequences, with roughly 36% occurring only once. The sequence derives from a human donor in good health (CMV status not recorded). Some clones in this sample may be carry-over from other donors' samples. Sequenced input: PBMCs. The gene calls are TRBV4-2 and TRBJ2-2, with TRBD2 matching over 9 bases. The CDR3 DNA reads as TGTTCCAGCAGCCAACGGATGTTAGGGGGCTCTCGCGGGAGGGCCTTTGTGGGGGAGCTGTTTTTT. It yields the protein CSSSQRMLGGSRGRAFVGELFF.